This T cell receptor beta chain emerged from a study of T cells after posttransplantation cyclophosphamide. This CDR3 has 14 amino acids. The germline V gene encodes CDR1 ENHRY and CDR2 SYGVKD. V lost 3 bases and J lost 2, with 11 bases in between. Findings and limits, study-wide: Skin or GI-infiltrating T cells shared few TRB sequences with blood. Donor-recipient repertoire similarity was low at 1-2 months, rising over year one.

Busulfan-fludarabine conditioning, marrow transplant, and cyclophosphamide on days +3 and +4 were administered. The data were produced by immunoSEQ multiplex PCR, yet TCRdb's version contains in-frame clones alone and is incomplete. The sample presents 8,000 to 10,000 clones, none singletons. The sample holds many counts of this clone. The antigen remains undetermined. The TCR sequence derives from a male patient in his 50s who received an allogeneic stem cell transplant from a related donor and was CMV-positive. Some T cells may be graft donor cells. The genes are TRBV10-3 and TRBJ2-7; TRBD2 is a possible D gene (5 bases). The material was PBMCs, obtained less than 370 days after allogeneic stem cell transplant with posttransplant cyclophosphamide. CDR3 nucleotide sequence: TGTGCCATCAGTGACCGGGGTCCAACCTACGAGCAGTACTTC. This translates into CAISDRGPTYEQYF.